Shown below are 10 T cell receptor beta chains from a single sample sequenced in a study of control samples from healthy donors and cancer patients. Produced via immunoSEQ multiplex PCR; TCRdb's table is partial and in-frame only. This table has about 140,000 clones, around 90% appearing once. Sequenced: blood. The receptors were sampled from a man between 18 and 35 years old in good health.

V usage is TRBV5-4 and J usage is TRBJ1-5; D ambiguous. V shed 0 bases and J shed 0 bases, with 7 bases lying between them. Germline V gene sequence: CDR1 SGHNT, CDR2 YYREEE (reference sequence). The CDR3 loop spans 15 amino acids. CDR3 in DNA: TGTGCCAGCAGCTTGGCAGGCGATAGCAATCAGCCCCAGCATTTT. This encodes CASSLAGDSNQPQHF.

The V gene is TRBV28, the J gene TRBJ1-1; tentative D call: TRBD1 (6 bases). Trimming stripped 4 bases from V and 4 bases from J, with 16 bases between. The germline V gene encodes CDR1 MDHEN and CDR2 SYDVKM. The CDR3 consists of 15 residues. DNA for the CDR3: TGTGCCAGCAGTTCACCAGGGGCCGGCGGCACTGAAGCTTTCTTT. This gives the protein CASSSPGAGGTEAFF.

This clone came up once. The rearrangement links TRBV15 to TRBJ2-5; 9 nucleotides agree with TRBD1. This CDR3 is built from 16 residues. V dropped 4 bases and J dropped 4; count of bases not matched to a gene: 10. CDR1 and CDR2 from the germline V gene are LNHNV and YYDKDF (reference sequence). CDR3 nucleotides: TGTGCCACCAGCACCCGGACAGGGGTGGAAGGAGAGACCCAGTACTTC. Encoded protein: CATSTRTGVEGETQYF.

This rearrangement joins TRBV28 to TRBJ2-7; 7 bases are shared with TRBD1. Germline V lookup: CDR1 MDHEN, CDR2 SYDVKM. The CDR3 sequence is 13 residues long. V trimming: 10 bases; J trimming: 2 bases; junction bases outside the gene matches: 8. This CDR3 is CATTGQLAYEQYF. The DNA for the CDR3 is TGTGCCACCACGGGACAGTTAGCCTACGAGCAGTACTTC. The full variable domain, its missing parts supplied by reference TRBV28 and TRBJ2-7, is DVKVTQSSRYLVKRTGEKVFLECVQDMDHENMFWYRQDPGLGLRLIYFSYDVKMKEKGDIPEGYSVSREKKERFSLILESASTNQTSMYLCATTGQLAYEQYFGPGTRLTVT.

This chain uses TRBV7-2 with TRBJ2-4; perhaps D is TRBD1 or TRBD2 (7 bases each). Germline assignment: CDR1 SGHTA and CDR2 FQGNSA. The CDR3 loop spans 16 amino acids. Trimming shortened V by 6 bases and J by 3 bases, and 18 bases separated the two germline ends. Written as DNA, the CDR3 is TGTGCCAGCAGTCCAACAGGGGCGGGAGTCAAAAACATTCAGTACTTC. This translates into CASSPTGAGVKNIQYF.

V and J are TRBV9 and TRBJ2-3, with 16 bases aligning to TRBD2. Germline V CDR1 and CDR2: SGDLS, YYNGEE. V lost 3 bases to trimming and J lost 6 bases; unmatched junction nucleotides: 7. CDR3 length: 17 amino acids. The CDR3 DNA reads as TGTGCCAGCAGCGAGCAGGGACTAGCGGGGGGGACGGATACGCAGTATTTT. Translating gives CASSEQGLAGGTDTQYF.

This sequence joins TRBV3-1 (or the pseudogene TRBV3-2) and TRBJ2-3; D not resolved. The CDR3 runs 14 residues. V dropped 1 base and J dropped 4 bases, with 9 bases sitting between them. Germline V CDR1 and CDR2: LGHDT, YNNKEL (reference sequence). For the CDR3, the DNA is TGTGCCAGCAGCCAAGTTGCGAAGGCAGATACGCAGTATTTT. Translated: CASSQVAKADTQYF.

The chain carries TRBV7-3 and TRBJ2-5, with 9 nucleotides matching TRBD1. Trimming took 5 bases from V and 4 from J; bases not matched to a gene: 5. The CDR3 extends over 14 amino acids. Germline CDR1 SGHTA, CDR2 FQGTGA. The CDR3 nucleotides are TGTGCCAGCAGCCGGACAGGGGTTGGAGAGACCCAGTACTTC. The encoded protein is CASSRTGVGETQYF.

This chain connects TRBV6-5 to TRBJ2-5; 9 nucleotides align to TRBD2. The J segment lost 4 bases and the V segment lost 7 bases, leaving 10 bases of the junction unmatched. The CDR3 contains 15 residues. Germline V gene lookup returns CDR1 MNHEY and CDR2 SVGAGI. The CDR3 reads CASKVLSGGIETQYF. CDR3 nucleotide sequence: TGTGCCAGCAAAGTTCTCAGCGGGGGGATAGAGACCCAGTACTTC.

A few counts support this clone. The chain is built from TRBV28 and TRBJ1-5; D may be TRBD1 (6 bases). V dropped 5 bases and J dropped 5 bases, with 19 bases sitting between them. The length of the CDR3 is 16 residues. Germline assignment: CDR1 MDHEN and CDR2 SYDVKM. CDR3 protein: CASSLVSGARDQPQHF. The CDR3 nucleotides are TGTGCCAGCAGTCTCGTTTCGGGGGCCAGGGATCAGCCCCAGCATTTT.